This T cell receptor (beta chain) was identified during a study of monozygotic twins with inflammatory bowel disease. The template-switching step introduced UMIs that carried a 6-nucleotide sample barcode. TCRdb reprocessed the 5' RACE reads, keeping one entry per CDR3 protein, no DNA. There are approximately 380,000 distinct CDR3 sequences in the sample, with 2.5% to 3% held by the top ten. The origin of this receptor is a human donor with ulcerative colitis or Crohn's disease, or a healthy co-twin of an affected twin (not recorded which). Sequenced: blood.

CDR3 sequence reads: CASSFNRGLYEQYF. The V gene is TRBV12-3 or TRBV12-4, the J gene TRBJ2-7; TCRdb selects TRBD1, and the lack of DNA leaves this call unchecked. The CDR3 is made up of 14 amino acids.